These T cell receptor beta chains were read from a single sample in a study of CD8 T cells in ankylosing spondylitis. In TCRdb, the 5' RACE reads were re-called with MiXCR into one record per CDR3 protein. The table has about 240,000 distinct CDR3 sequences, approximately 9% seen once. Input material: blood, either unsorted or a sorted T cell fraction (not recorded which). These receptors came from a male donor with ankylosing spondylitis or in good health (not recorded which). The CDR3 runs from the conserved cysteine through the conserved F or W. Part of the rows lack a size; the others show once, few, many or a class for expanded clones.

v_call	j_call	clone_size	cdr3_aa
TRBV12-3/TRBV12-4	TRBJ1-1	many	CASSLGGSEAFF
TRBV13	TRBJ2-1	NA	CASSPEREGYNEQFF
TRBV6-4	TRBJ1-2	many	CASSDEAGYTF
TRBV30	TRBJ1-2	few	CAWGTGGGRTF
TRBV28	TRBJ1-6	many	CASTDRPNSPLHF
TRBV12-3/TRBV12-4	TRBJ1-4	NA	CASSSQGEGANEKLFF
TRBV27	TRBJ1-6	many	CASSPYGTGRLSYNSPLHF
TRBV4-1	TRBJ2-1	many	CASSPSGMGNEQFF
TRBV20-1	TRBJ1-5	many	CSATAAIGDQPQHF
TRBV6-5	TRBJ1-5	many	CASSYSPDSNQPQHF
TRBV10-3	TRBJ2-1	NA	CAISEVVLAPNEQFF
TRBV7-2	TRBJ1-6	many	CASSPQQGSNSPLHF
TRBV20-1	TRBJ1-1	many	CSARGWGPFYYDEAFF
TRBV12-3/TRBV12-4	TRBJ1-1	NA	CASSLSYEAFF
TRBV4-3	TRBJ1-6	many	CASSQGTGSQTNSPLHF
TRBV6-5	TRBJ2-5	many	CASSYSGLETQYF
TRBV19	TRBJ2-3	many	CASRVWREREDTQYF
TRBV3-1	TRBJ2-1	NA	CASCSALSGSSYNEQFF
TRBV14	TRBJ2-7	few	CASSPGRQWYEQYF
TRBV5-5	TRBJ2-7	many	CASSLASGRASYEQYF
TRBV5-5	TRBJ1-2	many	CASSLGRREDGYTF
TRBV7-8	TRBJ2-3	few	CASSLLTRTDTQYF
TRBV29-1	TRBJ2-3	many	CSVGWDYTDTQYF
TRBV19	TRBJ2-2	many	CASTETSGGINTGELFF
TRBV20-1	TRBJ2-3	NA	CSARDLLAIVNTQYF
TRBV12-3/TRBV12-4	TRBJ1-5	few	CASSLRDAGNQPQHF
TRBV6-1	TRBJ2-7	few	CASRKTRVSYEQYF
TRBV10-3	TRBJ2-3	many	CAIRDATQDTQYF
TRBV7-8	TRBJ1-2	many	CASSTRQEGVSNGYTF
TRBV4-3	TRBJ2-2	many	CASSQGSPENTGELFF
TRBV4-3	TRBJ1-5	NA	CASSHRQAGQPQHF
TRBV19	TRBJ1-5	many	CASGEEQPQHF
TRBV7-2	TRBJ1-6	many	CASSTTGRKNSPLHF
TRBV20-1	TRBJ1-2	many	CSARAGQDRGYTF
TRBV5-6	TRBJ1-4	many	CASSLSEDEKLFF
TRBV18	TRBJ2-3	NA	CASSPMAGVRRDTQYF
TRBV6-4	TRBJ1-6	many	CASKQGDNSPLHF
TRBV12-3/TRBV12-4	TRBJ1-2	many	CASSPRGCSIYGYTF
TRBV10-3	TRBJ2-3	many	CAISDYDRSSTDTQYF
TRBV10-3	TRBJ2-6	NA	CAISDQGPGANVLTF
TRBV3-1	TRBJ1-2	many	CASSRQGHPNYGYTF
TRBV12-3/TRBV12-4	TRBJ2-7	many	CASCSRDAYEQYF